The rows below give T cell receptor beta chains drawn from one sample of a study of cytomegalovirus exposure and HLA in healthy donors. The protocol was immunoSEQ multiplex PCR, while the TCRdb copy is restricted to in-frame clones and leaves out a portion. This table holds tens of thousands of clones, roughly 83% found once. The sample was PBMCs. The receptors here all came from a woman younger than 35 in good health and CMV-seropositive. CDR3s include the opening cysteine and the closing phenylalanine or tryptophan. A D gene is named only where the DNA matches it firmly. Clone size appears in some rows only: once, few, many, or a class for an expanded clone.

d_call	clone_size	v_call	j_call	cdr3_nt	cdr3_aa
NA	NA	TRBV5-6	TRBJ1-5	TGTGCCAGCAGCTTGGTCGGGGGTGATCAGCCCCAGCATTTT	CASSLVGGDQPQHF
NA	NA	TRBV5-4	TRBJ1-2	TGTGCCAGCAGCTTGGGGGGAGAAGCTAACTATGGCTACACCTTC	CASSLGGEANYGYTF
NA	NA	TRBV4-3	TRBJ2-1	TGCGCCAGCAGCCAAGATCGGGCGGGCAATGAGCAGTTCTTC	CASSQDRAGNEQFF
TRBD1	once	TRBV6-5	TRBJ1-6	TGTGCCAGCAGCCGCATAACCGGGACAGAAGTGCCCCTCCACTTT	CASSRITGTEVPLHF
TRBD2	NA	TRBV7-6	TRBJ2-4	TGTGCCAGCAGCACCGTTAGCGGGGTATTGGTCATTCAGTACTTC	CASSTVSGVLVIQYF
TRBD1	NA	TRBV7-3	TRBJ2-7	TGTGCCAGCAGCTTAGGGACAGGGGAACACGAGCAGTACTTC	CASSLGTGEHEQYF
NA	once	TRBV9	TRBJ2-1	TGTGCCAGCAGCGGACCGGTGATAGCGGTTATAGACTCCTACAATGAGCAGTTCTTC	CASSGPVIAVIDSYNEQFF
NA	NA	TRBV30	TRBJ1-6	TGTGCCTGGAGTCACAAGTCAAGCTCCTATAATTCACCCCTCCACTTT	CAWSHKSSSYNSPLHF
NA	NA	TRBV7-9	TRBJ1-1	TGTGCCAGCAGCTTCGGGGTTGACACTGAAGCTTTCTTT	CASSFGVDTEAFF
NA	few	TRBV11-2	TRBJ1-1	TGTGCCAGCGGCGTGGAGCATAACACTGAAGCTTTCTTT	CASGVEHNTEAFF
NA	NA	TRBV30	TRBJ2-7	TGTGCCTGGAGTCCCGGGTACGAGCAGTACTTC	CAWSPGYEQYF
TRBD1	NA	TRBV11-3	TRBJ2-2	TGTGCCAGCAGCTTAGCCGGACAGGAGATCGGGGAGCTGTTTTTT	CASSLAGQEIGELFF
TRBD2	once	TRBV7-7	TRBJ2-1	TGTGCCAGCAGCCCAACTAGCGAAACCTACAATGAGCAGTTCTTC	CASSPTSETYNEQFF
TRBD2	NA	TRBV7-6	TRBJ2-2	TGTGCCAGCAGCCCAACTAGCGGGGACACCGGGGAGCTGTTTTTT	CASSPTSGDTGELFF
TRBD2	NA	TRBV5-4	TRBJ2-6	TGTGCCAGCACCCTCGGGGGGGCGGCCAACGTCCTGACTTTC	CASTLGGAANVLTF
TRBD1	NA	TRBV6-4	TRBJ2-6	TGTGCCAGCAGTGGACAGGGGCCCTCTGGGGCCAACGTCCTGACTTTC	CASSGQGPSGANVLTF
NA	NA	TRBV6-5	TRBJ2-7	TGTGCCAGCAGGCCGTTTGCGGTCTACGAGCAGTACTTC	CASRPFAVYEQYF
NA	NA	TRBV27	TRBJ1-4	TGTGCCAGCAGGGGGGCCCTATTCTCAACTAATGAAAAACTGTTTTTT	CASRGALFSTNEKLFF
NA	NA	TRBV6-5	TRBJ2-4	TGTGCCAGCAGTACCACAGGGTTAGCCAAAAACATTCAGTACTTC	CASSTTGLAKNIQYF
NA	few	TRBV28	TRBJ2-7	TGTGCCAGCAGTTTACGGCAGGGTTGGGTAGAGCAGTACTTC	CASSLRQGWVEQYF
NA	NA	TRBV6-1	TRBJ2-5	TGTGCCAGCACCCAAAAGGGGGGGATTGGAGAGACCCAGTACTTC	CASTQKGGIGETQYF
NA	NA	TRBV6-1	TRBJ1-6	TGTGCCAGCACGGACAGCAATTCACCCCTCCACTTT	CASTDSNSPLHF
TRBD1	NA	TRBV7-9	TRBJ2-7	TGTGCCAGCAGTCCAGCCGGGACAGGGGGCCTCGAGCAGTACTTC	CASSPAGTGGLEQYF
TRBD1	NA	TRBV19	TRBJ1-6	TGTGCCAGTAGTAGACAGGGGACTCAATATAATTCACCCCTCCACTTT	CASSRQGTQYNSPLHF
TRBD1	NA	TRBV28	TRBJ2-3	TGTGCCAGCAGTTCCGGGACAGGGGCCACAGATACGCAGTATTTT	CASSSGTGATDTQYF
TRBD2	NA	TRBV9	TRBJ2-5	TGTGCCAGCAGCGCGCTTGGGACTAGCGGGGGAGGGGTAGAGACCCAGTACTTC	CASSALGTSGGGVETQYF
TRBD1	NA	TRBV7-8	TRBJ1-2	TGTGCCAGCAGCTTAGTGGGCAGGGGGCGTGATGGCTACACCTTC	CASSLVGRGRDGYTF
NA	once	TRBV30	TRBJ2-7	TGTGCCTGGAGTGGAAGAGGCTCCTACGAGCAGTACTTC	CAWSGRGSYEQYF
TRBD2	NA	TRBV6-5	TRBJ2-3	TGTGCCAGCAGTTACTCCCGGGGGGGCACAGATACGCAGTATTTT	CASSYSRGGTDTQYF
NA	NA	TRBV30	TRBJ2-2	TGTGCCTGGGGGACACTGAACACCGGGGAGCTGTTTTTT	CAWGTLNTGELFF
TRBD2	NA	TRBV7-2	TRBJ2-7	TGTGCCAGCAGCACTCCTAGCGGGGGGCCCTACGAGCAGTACTTC	CASSTPSGGPYEQYF
TRBD2	few	TRBV10-3	TRBJ2-2	TGTGCCATCAATCCGGGACTAGCGTCCCCCGGGGAGCTGTTTTTT	CAINPGLASPGELFF
NA	once	TRBV7-9	TRBJ2-1	TGTGCCAGCAGCTTAGGCGGCCAGCCCGATGAGCAGTTCTTC	CASSLGGQPDEQFF
NA	NA	TRBV2	TRBJ1-2	TGTGCCAGCAGTGAAGGCTGGGGAGTCGGCTATGGCTACACCTTC	CASSEGWGVGYGYTF
NA	NA	TRBV2	TRBJ2-5	TGTGCCAGCAGTGAGCTTAGGACTTTACAAGAGACCCAGTACTTC	CASSELRTLQETQYF
TRBD2	NA	TRBV5-1	TRBJ2-1	TGCGCCACCCATCCCGGGACTAGCGGGGGCATTGAGCAGTTCTTC	CATHPGTSGGIEQFF
TRBD2	many	TRBV5-1	TRBJ2-1	TGCGCCAGCAGCTTTCGGACTAGCGGGCAGGATGAGCAGTTCTTC	CASSFRTSGQDEQFF
NA	NA	TRBV4-3	TRBJ2-2	TGCGCCGGGGGGGGGCCGAACACCGGGGAGCTGTTTTTT	CAGGGPNTGELFF
NA	NA	TRBV4-1	TRBJ2-7	TGCGCCAGCAGCCAAGAACTGAGGAACAGGGAGCCCGAGCAGTACTTC	CASSQELRNREPEQYF
NA	NA	TRBV6-5	TRBJ2-4	TGTGCCAGCGCGAGACAGCTGCAAAACATTCAGTACTTC	CASARQLQNIQYF
TRBD1	NA	TRBV5-1	TRBJ1-2	TGCGCCAGCAGCTTGGAGGGACAGGAAGGCTATGGCTACACCTTC	CASSLEGQEGYGYTF
NA	once	TRBV28	TRBJ2-5	TGTGCCAGCAGTTTCCCAGGGGGGCTCCAAGAGACCCAGTACTTC	CASSFPGGLQETQYF
NA	NA	TRBV29-1	TRBJ1-2	TGCAGCGTTGAAGGGTGGGGGGGGCCGGGTGGCTACACCTTC	CSVEGWGGPGGYTF
NA	few	TRBV9	TRBJ1-1	TGTGCCAGCAGCGTAGGGGGACAGAACACTGAAGCTTTCTTT	CASSVGGQNTEAFF
TRBD1	NA	TRBV6-4	TRBJ2-1	TGTGCCAGCAGTGAAACAGGGGGCTCCTACAATGAGCAGTTCTTC	CASSETGGSYNEQFF
TRBD1	NA	TRBV18	TRBJ1-1	TGTGCCAGCTCACCACCGGGACAGCTGAACACTGAAGCTTTCTTT	CASSPPGQLNTEAFF
NA	NA	TRBV6-1	TRBJ2-7	TGTGCCAGCAGTGAAGGGGAGGCGGCCAACGAGCAGTACTTC	CASSEGEAANEQYF
TRBD2	NA	TRBV6-5	TRBJ2-7	TGTGCCAGCAGTTACGCGGGGGGGAGCTCCTACGAGCAGTACTTC	CASSYAGGSSYEQYF
NA	NA	TRBV4-2	TRBJ1-5	TGTGCCAGCACGACGGACACGGGTTCGGCCCAGCCCCAGCATTTT	CASTTDTGSAQPQHF
TRBD1	NA	TRBV6-6	TRBJ2-7	TGTGCCAGCAGTTACAGCCCTTTGGGACAGGGATACGAGCAGTACTTC	CASSYSPLGQGYEQYF
TRBD1	NA	TRBV27	TRBJ2-7	TGTGCCAGCAGTTTTTCGATCGACAGGGCCTACGAGCAGTACTTC	CASSFSIDRAYEQYF
TRBD1	few	TRBV2	TRBJ1-6	TGTGCCAGCGGACCTCGACAGGGAGATTCACCCCTCCACTTT	CASGPRQGDSPLHF
TRBD1	NA	TRBV7-9	TRBJ2-2	TGTGCCAGCAGATTGGACAGGAGAAACACCGGGGAGCTGTTTTTT	CASRLDRRNTGELFF
NA	NA	TRBV9	TRBJ2-1	TGTGCCAGCAGCGCACGGGACTTCGAGCAGTTCTTC	CASSARDFEQFF
TRBD1	NA	TRBV30	TRBJ1-5	TGTGCCTGGAGTGAAGACAGGGAGTTCCCTCAGCCCCAGCATTTT	CAWSEDREFPQPQHF
NA	once	TRBV5-1	TRBJ1-2	TGCGCCAGCAGCTTGGGACCGAGCGTTAGCTATGGCTACACCTTC	CASSLGPSVSYGYTF